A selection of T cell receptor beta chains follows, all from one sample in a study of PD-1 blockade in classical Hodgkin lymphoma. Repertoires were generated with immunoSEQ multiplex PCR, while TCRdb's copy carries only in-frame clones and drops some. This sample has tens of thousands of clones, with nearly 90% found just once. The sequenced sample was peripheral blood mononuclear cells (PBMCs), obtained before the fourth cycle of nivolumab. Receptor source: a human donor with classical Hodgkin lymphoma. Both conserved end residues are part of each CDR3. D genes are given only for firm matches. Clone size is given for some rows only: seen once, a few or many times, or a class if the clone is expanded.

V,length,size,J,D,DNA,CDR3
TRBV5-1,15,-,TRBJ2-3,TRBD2,TGCGCCAGCAGCAAGCTAGCGGCGCCTTTGGATACGCAGTATTTT,CASSKLAAPLDTQYF
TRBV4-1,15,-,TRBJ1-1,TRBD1,TGCGCCAGCAGCCAAGGGGACAGGGGGCGAACTGAAGCTTTCTTT,CASSQGDRGRTEAFF
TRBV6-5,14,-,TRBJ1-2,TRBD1,TGTGCCAGCAGTACCCCGGGACAGGCTAATGGCTACACCTTC,CASSTPGQANGYTF
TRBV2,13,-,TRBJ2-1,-,TGTGCCATCCCGGGGGCCTCCTACAATGAGCAGTTCTTC,CAIPGASYNEQFF
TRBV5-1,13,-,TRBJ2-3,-,TGCGCCAGCAGCTCCCCTAGCACAGATACGCAGTATTTT,CASSSPSTDTQYF
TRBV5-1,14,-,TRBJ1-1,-,TGCGCCAGCAGTTTGAGACCCGAACTCACTGAAGCTTTCTTT,CASSLRPELTEAFF
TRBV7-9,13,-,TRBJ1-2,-,TGTGCCAGCAGCTTAGTCGGGGGATTAGGCTACACCTTC,CASSLVGGLGYTF
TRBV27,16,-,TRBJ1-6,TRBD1,TGTGCCAGCAGGGAAGCGGGGACAGGGGTCAATTCACCCCTCCACTTT,CASREAGTGVNSPLHF
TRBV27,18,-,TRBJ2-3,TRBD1,TGTGCCAGCACCCCCTTTCCCCCCCACAGGGGGACCACAGATACGCAGTATTTT,CASTPFPPHRGTTDTQYF
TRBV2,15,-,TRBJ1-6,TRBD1,TGTGCCAGCAGAGGGGGCCGGGGGGTGAGTGCACCCCTCCACTTT,CASRGGRGVSAPLHF
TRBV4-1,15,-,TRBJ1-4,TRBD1,TGCGCCAGCAGCCAAGTCGGGACAGGGGGTGAAAAACTGTTTTTT,CASSQVGTGGEKLFF
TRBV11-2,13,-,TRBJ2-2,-,TGTGCCAGCAGCCCCAGAACCTCCGGGGAGCTGTTTTTT,CASSPRTSGELFF
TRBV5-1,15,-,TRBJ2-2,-,TGCGCCAGCAGCTTGGCTAGGTTGAACACCGGGGAGCTGTTTTTT,CASSLARLNTGELFF
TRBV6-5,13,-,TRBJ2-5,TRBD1,TGTGCCAGCAGACAGGGGGTGGTAGGGACCCAGTACTTC,CASRQGVVGTQYF
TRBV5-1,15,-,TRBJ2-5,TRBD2,TGCGCCAGCAGCGGCCAGCGGGGGGGCCGCGAGACCCAGTACTTC,CASSGQRGGRETQYF
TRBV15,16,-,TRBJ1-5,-,TGTGCCACCAGCAGCGGACCGGGGGTGTCCAATCAGCCCCAGCATTTT,CATSSGPGVSNQPQHF
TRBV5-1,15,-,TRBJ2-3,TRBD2,TGCGCCAGCAGCTTGGAGGGACTAGCGGGGGGGCCTCCGTATTTT,CASSLEGLAGGPPYF
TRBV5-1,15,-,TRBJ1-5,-,TGCGCCAGCAGCTTGGTTCCAGGGTCCAATCAGCCCCAGCATTTT,CASSLVPGSNQPQHF
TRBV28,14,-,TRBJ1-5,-,TGTGCCAGCAGTTTAGGGGGAGCCGGGCAGCCCCAGCATTTT,CASSLGGAGQPQHF
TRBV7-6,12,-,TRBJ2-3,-,TGTGCCAGCAGCAACACATTGAATACGCAGTATTTT,CASSNTLNTQYF
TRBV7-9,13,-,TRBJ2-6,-,TGTGCCGGAAGGGCGGCTGGGGCCAACGTCCTGACTTTC,CAGRAAGANVLTF
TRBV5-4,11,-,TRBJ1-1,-,TGTGCCAGCAGCTTAGGGTTAGAAGCTTTCTTT,CASSLGLEAFF
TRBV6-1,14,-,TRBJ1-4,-,TGTGCCAGCAGCCCCAGAGCAACTAATGAAAAACTGTTTTTT,CASSPRATNEKLFF
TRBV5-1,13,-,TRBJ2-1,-,TGCGCCAGCAGCTTGGCTAATAACAATGAGCAGTTCTTC,CASSLANNNEQFF
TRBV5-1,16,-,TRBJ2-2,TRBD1,TGCGCCAGCAGCCGAGCGGGACAGGGAAACACCGGGGAGCTGTTTTTT,CASSRAGQGNTGELFF
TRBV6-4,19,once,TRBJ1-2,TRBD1,TGTGCCAGCAGTGACTTTAAGGGGTCTGGGACAGCGACTTCCTATGGCTACACCTTC,CASSDFKGSGTATSYGYTF
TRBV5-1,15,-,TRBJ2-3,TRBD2,TGCGCCAGCAGCCTTAGCGGGGATCGCACAGATACGCAGTATTTT,CASSLSGDRTDTQYF
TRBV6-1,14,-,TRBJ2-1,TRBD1,TGTGCCAGCAGAAGCAGGGGGCTGTGGGATGAGCAGTTCTTC,CASRSRGLWDEQFF
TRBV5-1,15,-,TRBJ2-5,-,TGCGCCAGCAGCTTGGTCGGGCGGCAGCAAGAGACCCAGTACTTC,CASSLVGRQQETQYF
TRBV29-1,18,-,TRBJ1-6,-,TGCAGCACTGTCCCCCCGGACGTTCAGGCTAGAAATAATTCACCCCTCCACTTT,CSTVPPDVQARNNSPLHF
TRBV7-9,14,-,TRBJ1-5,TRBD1,TGTGCCAGCAGCTTAGGGGACAGGAGTCAGCCCCAGCATTTT,CASSLGDRSQPQHF
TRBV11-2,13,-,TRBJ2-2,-,TGTGCCAGCAGCCCACTGAGGGCCGGGGAGCTGTTTTTT,CASSPLRAGELFF
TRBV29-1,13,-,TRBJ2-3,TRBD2,TGCAGCGCGACGACTGTTGCGGGAGGTACGCAGTATTTT,CSATTVAGGTQYF
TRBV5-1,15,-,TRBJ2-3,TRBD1,TGCGCCAGCAGCTCGAGGACAGGGGGCTTGGATACGCAGTATTTT,CASSSRTGGLDTQYF
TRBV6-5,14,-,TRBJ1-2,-,TGTGCCAGCAGAAAACAGGAGTCCGGATATGGCTACACCTTC,CASRKQESGYGYTF
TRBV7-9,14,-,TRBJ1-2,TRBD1,TGTGCCAGCAGCCCGCCGGACAGGCTCGGGGGCTACACCTTC,CASSPPDRLGGYTF
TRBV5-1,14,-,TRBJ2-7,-,TGCGCCAGCAGCTCACCGGGAAGCACCTACGAGCAGTACTTC,CASSSPGSTYEQYF
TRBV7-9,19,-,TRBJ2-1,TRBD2,TGTGCCAGCAGCTCGAGTAGCGGGGGGATAAGAGTCTCCTACAATGAGCAGTTCTTC,CASSSSSGGIRVSYNEQFF